These T cell receptor beta chains were read from a single sample in a study of cytomegalovirus exposure and HLA in healthy donors. Clones were sequenced by immunoSEQ multiplex PCR, and TCRdb holds only the in-frame ones, with some missing. The sample yields 130,000 to 150,000 clones, roughly 70% seen once. Sequenced input: PBMCs. These receptor sequences come from a man aged 18-30 years in good health and CMV-seropositive. CDR3s include the opening cysteine and the closing phenylalanine or tryptophan. Size is omitted from some rows. Given values are once, few, many or a class for expanded clones.

v_gene	abundance	j_gene	CDR3aa
TRBV12-5	-	TRBJ2-1	CASGFATAATEQFF
TRBV2	-	TRBJ2-7	CASSEVVRLLAPYEQYF
TRBV11-2	-	TRBJ2-7	CASSWEAAPRYEQYF
TRBV9	-	TRBJ1-4	CASSPGEGINSATNEKLFF
TRBV10-3	few	TRBJ1-4	CAISRTGVEKLFF
TRBV6-5	-	TRBJ1-5	CASSISRGNQPQHF
TRBV5-1	-	TRBJ2-3	CASSLMSGEDTQYF
TRBV28	-	TRBJ1-1	CASSVQGADTEAFF
TRBV6-1	few	-	CASSEEGTGGYEQYF
TRBV5-4	-	TRBJ2-3	CATGTSGSTDTQYF
TRBV16	-	TRBJ1-5	CASSQSRRLGNQPQHF
TRBV29-1	-	TRBJ2-7	CSVDSAWGEQYF
TRBV10-2	-	TRBJ2-1	CASSVIDSEQFF
TRBV4-2	-	-	CASSHQESQGHEQYF
TRBV10-2	-	TRBJ2-1	CASSDFVGATSGYNEQFF
TRBV27	-	TRBJ2-1	CASSLPASGGPSYNEQFF
TRBV12-5	once	TRBJ1-1	CASGLVQGWGNTEAFF
TRBV5-1	-	TRBJ2-7	CASSLELAGDYEQYF
TRBV4-2	-	TRBJ1-2	CASSQDRDRGLGYTF
TRBV19	-	TRBJ2-5	CASSMRPGTQYF
TRBV10-3	-	TRBJ2-5	CAISPQLGYGETQYF
TRBV29-1	few	TRBJ1-4	CSVEAGADEKLFF
TRBV11-2	-	TRBJ2-7	CASSPGGRVNYEQYF
TRBV27	few	TRBJ2-1	CASRRFGTSAYNEQFF
TRBV6-1	once	TRBJ1-1	CASSEGTMNTEAFF
TRBV6-1	once	TRBJ1-5	CASGRPGYNQPQHF
TRBV15	-	TRBJ1-4	CATSSYSAGDNEKLFF
TRBV29-1	few	TRBJ2-1	CSVERVLINEQFF
TRBV2	-	TRBJ2-3	CARGGLAGVSDTQYF
TRBV7-6	-	TRBJ2-1	CASSIRPTSGGSYNEQFF
TRBV21-1	-	TRBJ2-1	CASSKAVLAIVPYNEQFF
TRBV7-9	few	TRBJ2-7	CASSLQGQAYEQYF
TRBV7-2	-	TRBJ2-2	CASSHRTGGNTGELFF
TRBV19	-	TRBJ2-7	CASSTWTGDDSEQYF
TRBV29-1	-	TRBJ1-2	CSVENRLYGYTF
TRBV7-9	-	TRBJ1-2	CASSLGQGGYGYTF
TRBV6-1	-	TRBJ2-3	CASSEAVAGAASTDTQYF
TRBV21-1	-	TRBJ1-2	CASSHRDRGLYGYTF
TRBV19	-	TRBJ1-2	CASTPGGGYTF
TRBV4-1	-	TRBJ1-2	CASSQDEVIVYGYTF
TRBV4-3	-	TRBJ1-2	CASSQDRNDRGHRYGYTF
TRBV7-9	-	TRBJ2-3	CASSPGGSSTDTQYF
TRBV9	once	TRBJ2-2	CASSVEWGQGIGGELFF
TRBV5-1	few	TRBJ2-1	CASSLVRGVDNEQFF
TRBV7-9	-	TRBJ2-5	CASSLRGETQYF
TRBV19	once	TRBJ1-2	CASSIPWRDHGYTF
TRBV20-1	-	TRBJ2-3	CSASRADTQYF
TRBV11-2	-	TRBJ2-7	CASSSGTGVEQYF
TRBV18	-	TRBJ1-5	CASSTSPTGASNQPQHF
TRBV28	-	TRBJ1-5	CASSPGIQFQPQHF
TRBV28	-	TRBJ1-2	CASSLWVSGGVIYGYTF
TRBV15	-	TRBJ2-3	CATSKPGLAARDTQYF
TRBV9	once	TRBJ2-1	CASSVVALAGVLDEQFF
TRBV15	few	TRBJ2-5	CATSRALAGGVETQYF
TRBV10-2	-	TRBJ2-1	CASRGLAMGNEQFF
TRBV7-2	-	TRBJ2-5	CASSSWGVGQETQYF
TRBV15	-	TRBJ2-7	CATSRDRGSEQYF